These T cell receptor beta chains were read from a single sample in a study of Tregs in tolerant kidney transplant recipients. Using immunoSEQ multiplex PCR, the repertoire was profiled, and TCRdb retains in-frame clones only, with some absent. Here the sample spans around 43,000 clones, about 90% being singletons. Specimen: Tregs from blood. These receptors were collected from a human donor in good health. CDR3s include the opening cysteine and the closing phenylalanine or tryptophan. Fields, in order: clone size, V gene, CDR3 protein. Clone size is not always given. Where it is, it says once, few, many or a class for expanded clones.

once | TRBV5-1 | CASSPGLARFYNEQFF
few | TRBV19 | CASRDSSGANVLTF
few | TRBV19 | CASTPGTGIGSPLHF
- | TRBV5-4 | CASSSGTSGNEQYF
- | TRBV4-2 | CASSQISGVGYEQYF
- | TRBV27 | CASGKTSGSYEQYF
few | TRBV27 | CASSLRDRWNTEAFF
once | TRBV6-5 | CASSSTGTGANVLTF
- | TRBV7-9 | CASSSLGTTNTEAFF
- | TRBV5-1 | CASSREGAEMNTEAFF
- | TRBV10-2 | CASSFQRGGPGELFF
- | TRBV10-3 | CAISESGGTQETQYF
- | TRBV4-1 | CASSQEGRVYNEQFF
once | TRBV19 | CASSTPAGTGYTF
- | TRBV5-6 | CASSLPAGTYEQYF
- | TRBV23-1 | CASSQSTGKGSRNYGYTF
- | TRBV19 | CASSAAGEVYEQYF
- | TRBV4-1 | CASSPDRGYGYTF
- | TRBV20-1 | CSASGRSRREF
- | TRBV4-2 | CASSQGQRNQPQHF
- | TRBV5-4 | CASSRLADEQYF
once | TRBV10-1 | CASSGVPGQSRGTEAFF
- | TRBV5-1 | CASSSLPNTDTQYF
- | TRBV2 | CASRTGTSGGHSYNEQFF
- | TRBV6-6 | CASSYLGEGAYEQYF
- | TRBV5-6 | CASSFEGFPSGANVLTF
- | TRBV15 | CATSRRTGALEGYGYTF
once | TRBV5-1 | CASSLSSSEETQYF
- | TRBV5-5 | CASSSLSGGLLYEQYF
- | TRBV7-9 | CASSQGQVQEF
- | TRBV5-4 | CASSLRSGTSGAPRDTQYF
- | TRBV2 | CASHRGRASSGNTIYF
- | TRBV4-1 | CASSLPRTGESYEQYF
- | TRBV10-1 | CASSENDANTGELFF
- | TRBV10-2 | CATKGVLWNEQYF
- | TRBV7-6 | CASSLVPGSNEKLFF
- | TRBV6-5 | CASSYGRNEQYF
- | TRBV5-1 | CASSWTSGGPSDTQYF
- | TRBV7-9 | CASSLPGRANEQYF
few | TRBV10-3 | CAISEQTYGYTF
- | TRBV5-1 | CASSRSSGGARGAQYF